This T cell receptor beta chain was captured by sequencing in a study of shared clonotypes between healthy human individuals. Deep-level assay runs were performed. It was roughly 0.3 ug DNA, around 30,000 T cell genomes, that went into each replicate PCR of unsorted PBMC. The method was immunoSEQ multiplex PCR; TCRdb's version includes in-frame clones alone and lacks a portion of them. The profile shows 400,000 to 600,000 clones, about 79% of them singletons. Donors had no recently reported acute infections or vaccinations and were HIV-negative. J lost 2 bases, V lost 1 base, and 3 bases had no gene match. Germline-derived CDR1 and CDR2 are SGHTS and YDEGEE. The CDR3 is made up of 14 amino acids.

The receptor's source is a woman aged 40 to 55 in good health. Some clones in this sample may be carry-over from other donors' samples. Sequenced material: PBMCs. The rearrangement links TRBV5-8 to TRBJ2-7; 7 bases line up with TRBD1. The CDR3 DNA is TGTGCCAGCAGCTTGCTACAGGGGACCTACGAGCAGTACTTC. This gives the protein CASSLLQGTYEQYF.